This T cell receptor beta chain was recorded in a study of metastatic and nonmetastatic thyroid tumors. Overall study: Thyroid patients, malignant and benign, had repertoires compared across blood and tumor or nodule tissue.

As handled by the study authors: What underpinned the distant-metastasis classifier for papillary thyroid cancer was the set of CDR3 differences across clinicopathological groups. Using MiXCR, TCRdb reanalyzed the PCR reads. The V and J calls and clone size are TCRdb's, not the authors'. The profile shows around 12,000 clones, 9.5% to 13% of them singletons. Each patient went into thyroid surgery without having received any treatment. CDR3 length: 14 amino acids. Germline CDR1 reads GTSNPN; CDR2 reads SVGIG (reference sequence). The ends lost 0 bases at V and 8 bases at J; junction bases unmatched: 3. Study-level findings and limits: As reported, TCR beta diversity in blood and tumor was significantly higher in malignant thyroid tumors than in benign nodules.

This clone was counted at least ten times. What it binds is not known. This TCR was recovered from a female donor with papillary thyroid cancer or a benign thyroid nodule (not recorded which). Some clones in this sample may be carry-over from other donors' samples. The gene calls are TRBV30 and TRBJ1-6; TRBD1 matches 8 bases. Specimen: blood. The CDR3 spells CAWSVRGPDSPLHF. The CDR3 nucleotides are TGTGCCTGGAGTGTCAGGGGGCCGGATTCACCCCTCCACTTT.